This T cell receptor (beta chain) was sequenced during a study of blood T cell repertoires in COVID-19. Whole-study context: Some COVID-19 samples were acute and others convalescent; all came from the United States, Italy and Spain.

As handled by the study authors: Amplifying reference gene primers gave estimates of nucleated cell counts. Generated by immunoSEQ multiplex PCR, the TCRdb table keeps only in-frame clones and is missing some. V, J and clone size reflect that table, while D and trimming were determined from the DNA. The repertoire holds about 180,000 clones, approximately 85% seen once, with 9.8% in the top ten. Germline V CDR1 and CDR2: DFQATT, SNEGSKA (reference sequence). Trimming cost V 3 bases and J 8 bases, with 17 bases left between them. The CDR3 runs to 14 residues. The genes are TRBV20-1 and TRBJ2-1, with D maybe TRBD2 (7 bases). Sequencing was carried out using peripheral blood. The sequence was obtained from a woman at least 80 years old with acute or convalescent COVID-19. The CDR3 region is CSASPGGPRDEQFF. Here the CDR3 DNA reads TGCAGTGCTAGTCCGGGGGGCCCGCGCGATGAGCAGTTCTTC.